The 26 T cell receptor beta chains below were found in one sample sequenced in a study of blood T cell repertoires in COVID-19. Sequenced by immunoSEQ multiplex PCR; TCRdb stores in-frame clones only, minus some. Of under 60,000 clones listed, 70% to 90% are singletons. Sequenced material: peripheral blood. All receptors derive from a human donor in a cohort sampled during active COVID-19.

This clone was seen a single time. CDR3 residues: CASSPTGPRAGYTF. The CDR3 nucleotides read TGTGCCAGTAGTCCGACAGGACCCCGGGCTGGCTACACCTTC. The chain is built from TRBV19 and TRBJ1-2, with a possible D match to TRBD1 (6 bases). The CDR3 runs 14 residues. Germline V gene sequence: CDR1 LNHDA, CDR2 SQIVND (reference sequence). V was trimmed by 5 bases and J by 7 bases, leaving 17 bases between them.

V is TRBV27 and J is TRBJ1-3; 8 bases map to TRBD1. CDR3 length: 13 residues. V lost 6 bases, J lost 4 bases, and 2 bases stayed unmatched. From germline, CDR1 is MNHEY and CDR2 SMNVEV (reference sequence). The CDR3 spells CASRGQVGNTIYF. The DNA of the CDR3 is TGTGCCAGCAGGGGACAGGTGGGAAACACCATATATTTT.

The J gene is TRBJ2-2, the V gene TRBV28, with a weak D call TRBD2 (6 bases). This CDR3 contains 13 residues. Germline-derived CDR1 and CDR2 are MDHEN and SYDVKM. The V gene lost 5 bases and the J gene lost 9 bases, with 13 bases spanning the gap. CDR3 region: CASSGGGEWELFF. As DNA, the CDR3 is TGTGCCAGCAGTGGAGGAGGGGAATGGGAGCTGTTTTTT.

V usage is TRBV6-6 and J usage is TRBJ2-1; 8 positions match TRBD2. Per the germline V gene, CDR1 is MNHNY and CDR2 is SVGAGI (reference sequence). This CDR3 is 15 amino acids long. Losses at the gene ends were 2 bases for V and 5 bases for J; bases not matched to a gene: 5. CDR3 region: CASSYPGLGNNEQFF. The CDR3 region has the DNA TGTGCCAGCAGTTACCCGGGACTAGGGAACAATGAGCAGTTCTTC.

The chain combines TRBV9 with TRBJ2-3; 7 bases map to TRBD2. CDR1 is SGDLS and CDR2 is YYNGEE in the germline V gene. Trimming took 3 bases from V and 2 from J; bases not matched to a gene: 12. The CDR3 extends over 17 amino acids. The CDR3 coding sequence is TGTGCCAGCAGCGCCCAGCCGACGCGGGGGTTCACAGATACGCAGTATTTT. Amino acids: CASSAQPTRGFTDTQYF.

This clone was detected once. The rearrangement links TRBV7-9 to TRBJ1-1; 8 nucleotides align to TRBD1. After removal of 5 bases from V and 8 bases from J, the junction contained 1 base not matched to a gene. The germline V gene has CDR1 SEHNR and CDR2 FQNEAQ (reference sequence). This CDR3 is built from 11 residues. The CDR3 coding sequence is TGTGCCAGCAGCCAGGGGGCCGAAGCTTTCTTT. Its protein is CASSQGAEAFF. The whole variable domain, filled in from reference TRBV7-9 and TRBJ1-1, reads DTGVSQNPRHKITKRGQNVTFRCDPISEHNRLYWYRQTLGQGPEFLTYFQNEAQLEKSRLLSDRFSAERPKGSFSTLEIQRTEQGDSAMYLCASSQGAEAFFGQGTRLTVV.

This clone was seen only a few times. The chain couples TRBV5-5 to TRBJ2-7; 7 positions match TRBD1. Germline V gene sequence: CDR1 SGHKS, CDR2 YYEKEE (reference sequence). The CDR3 runs to 16 residues. The junction had 16 bases not matched to a gene; V was cut back by 4 bases and J by 6 bases. The CDR3 coding sequence is TGTGCCAGCAGCCCCGTGTTGAGTCCGACAGGGCTCGAGCAGTACTTC. Translated: CASSPVLSPTGLEQYF. Filled out from reference TRBV5-5 and TRBJ2-7, the complete variable domain reads DAGVTQSPTHLIKTRGQQVTLRCSPISGHKSVSWYQQVLGQGPQFIFQYYEKEERGRGNFPDRFSARQFPNYSSELNVNALLLGDSALYLCASSPVLSPTGLEQYFGPGTRLTVT.

The chain is built from TRBV6-5 and TRBJ1-1; D perhaps matches TRBD1 (5 bases). Trimming shortened V by 0 bases and J by 8 bases, and 10 bases separated the two germline ends. Looked up from germline, CDR1 is MNHEY and CDR2 is SVGAGI. The CDR3 has 13 amino acids. This CDR3 reads CASSYSLGVEAFF. The CDR3 bases are TGTGCCAGCAGTTACTCGCTAGGGGTGGAAGCTTTCTTT.

The chain has TRBV5-4 and TRBJ1-1; tentatively, D is TRBD1 (5 bases). Germline V gene sequence: CDR1 SGHNT, CDR2 YYREEE (reference sequence). The CDR3 sequence is 15 residues long. V shed 4 bases and J shed 1 base, with 14 bases lying between them. CDR3 sequence: CASSRPRQTNTEAFF. In DNA form, the CDR3 reads TGTGCCAGCAGCCGCCCCCGACAGACGAACACTGAAGCTTTCTTT. Supplemented by reference TRBV5-4 and TRBJ1-1, the full variable domain reads ETGVTQSPTHLIKTRGQQVTLRCSSQSGHNTVSWYQQALGQGPQFIFQYYREEENGRGNFPPRFSGLQFPNYSSELNVNALELDDSALYLCASSRPRQTNTEAFFGQGTRLTVV.

The J gene is TRBJ2-7, the V gene TRBV18; D perhaps matches TRBD2 (6 bases). The CDR3 spans 15 residues. The V gene lost 0 bases and the J gene lost 4 bases, with 13 bases spanning the gap. Germline CDR1 is KGHSH and CDR2 is LQKENI. CDR3: CASSPPSEGRYEQYF. In nucleotides, the CDR3 is TGTGCCAGCTCACCACCATCGGAGGGTCGGTACGAGCAGTACTTC.

V usage is TRBV7-2 and J usage is TRBJ1-5, with TRBD1 matching over 9 bases. Germline V lookup: CDR1 SGHTA, CDR2 FQGNSA. The V gene end was trimmed by 3 bases and the J gene end by 0 bases; junction bases not matched to a gene: 3. CDR3 length equals 16 residues. DNA of the CDR3: TGTGCCAGCAGCTTGGGGGACAGGGTTAGCAATCAGCCCCAGCATTTT. Translating it yields CASSLGDRVSNQPQHF.

The genes are TRBV15 and TRBJ1-4; 10 bases line up with TRBD1. V lost 6 bases, J lost 2 bases, and 3 bases stayed unmatched. The CDR3 length is 15 residues. Germline V gene sequence: CDR1 LNHNV, CDR2 YYDKDF (reference sequence). In DNA, the CDR3 is TGTGCCACCAGGACAGGGGGCTTTACTAATGAAAAACTGTTTTTT. As protein: CATRTGGFTNEKLFF.

V is TRBV3-1 (or the pseudogene TRBV3-2) and J is TRBJ1-3, with D uncertain. Germline values: CDR1 LGHDT, CDR2 YNNKEL (reference sequence). The CDR3 is 16 residues long. V was clipped by 3 bases and J by 0 bases, with 12 bases between them. The CDR3 region is CASSQIIGHSGNTIYF. In nucleotides, the CDR3 is TGTGCCAGCAGCCAGATCATCGGTCACTCTGGAAACACCATATATTTT.

The genes are TRBV2 and TRBJ2-3; 11 bases agree with TRBD2. CDR3 length: 14 residues. Germline loops: CDR1 SNHLY, CDR2 FYNNEI. The V and J ends lost 6 bases and 2 bases, in that order; junction bases with no gene match: 1. The DNA of the CDR3 is TGTGCCAGCAGGGGACTAGCGGTCACAGATACGCAGTATTTT. Translation gives CASRGLAVTDTQYF.

This chain connects TRBV11-2 to TRBJ1-3; TRBD1 agrees at 7 bases. The CDR3 contains 13 residues. Germline V gene lookup returns CDR1 SGHAT and CDR2 FQNNGV. V gave up 4 bases and J gave up 5 bases; unmatched junction bases: 2. The CDR3 region has the DNA TGTGCCAGCAGCTCCAGGGGGAGAAACACCATATATTTT. The encoded protein is CASSSRGRNTIYF.

The chain links TRBV6-2 or TRBV6-3 to TRBJ2-3; 13 bases are a match to TRBD2. Germline V CDR1 and CDR2: MNHEY, SVGEGT. This CDR3 region has 17 residues. V was pared by 5 bases and J by 5 bases, with 10 bases of the junction left unmatched. DNA of the CDR3: TGTGCCAGCAGTCCGGGACTAGCGGGGCCCGGCGTAGATACGCAGTATTTT. Protein product: CASSPGLAGPGVDTQYF.

The V gene is TRBV30, the J gene TRBJ2-1, with 8 bases aligning to TRBD2. Germline-derived CDR1 and CDR2 are GTSNPN and SVGIG (reference sequence). The CDR3 covers 15 residues. After removal of 1 base from V and 1 base from J, the junction contained 3 bases not matched to a gene. Here the CDR3 reads CAWSGTSRSYNEQFF. DNA of the CDR3: TGTGCCTGGAGTGGGACTAGCAGGTCCTACAATGAGCAGTTCTTC.

The V call is TRBV7-2, the J call TRBJ2-7, with D maybe TRBD1 (5 bases). CDR1 is SGHTA, CDR2 FQGNSA, per germline. The germline V and J ends were trimmed by 3 bases and 0 bases, with 12 bases remaining between them. This CDR3 region has 15 residues. The CDR3 region is CASSLDTTRSYEQYF. The CDR3 DNA follows: TGTGCCAGCAGCTTGGACACGACCCGCTCCTACGAGCAGTACTTC.

This sequence joins TRBV23-1 and TRBJ1-5; D unresolved. TRBV23-1 has ORF status, its function being uncertain. The V end lost 2 bases, the J end lost 0 bases, and 11 bases lay between the germline ends. This CDR3 spans 16 amino acids. CDR3 DNA sequence: TGCGCCAGCAGTCAACAGACGGGTTATAGCAATCAGCCCCAGCATTTT. As protein: CASSQQTGYSNQPQHF.

This clone showed up just once. J is TRBJ2-5 and V is TRBV6-5, with 7 bases matching TRBD2. The CDR3 has 13 residues. Germline CDR1 reads MNHEY; CDR2 reads SVGAGI. Trimming cost V 7 bases and J 5 bases; bases outside gene matches: 7. The CDR3 nucleotides read TGTGCCAGCACGCGGGGGAAGAAGGAGACCCAGTACTTC. It encodes CASTRGKKETQYF.

The chain combines TRBV5-1 with TRBJ2-5; 8 nucleotides match TRBD1. With 4 bases clipped from V and 5 bases from J, the junction kept 7 bases outside the gene matches. This CDR3 is 14 amino acids long. Germline lookup yields CDR1 SGHRS and CDR2 YFSETQ. The CDR3 here is CASSGRTGRETQYF. In DNA, the CDR3 is TGCGCCAGCAGCGGCCGGACAGGGCGGGAGACCCAGTACTTC.

The CDR3 nucleotides read TGTGCCAGCAGCCCCCGGAGCGGGAACACAGATACGCAGTATTTT. It yields the protein CASSPRSGNTDTQYF. V and J are TRBV7-2 and TRBJ2-3, with TRBD2 matching 7 bases. Germline V lookup: CDR1 SGHTA, CDR2 FQGNSA. This CDR3 spans 15 amino acids. V lost 5 bases to trimming and J lost 2 bases; unmatched junction nucleotides: 7.

This clone is a singleton in its sample. The V call is TRBV2, the J call TRBJ1-1, with 8 bases lining up with TRBD1. The germline CDR1 and CDR2 sequences are SNHLY and FYNNEI. The CDR3 loop spans 16 amino acids. Trimming at V came to 5 bases and at J to 0 bases, leaving 8 bases not matched to a gene. The CDR3 sequence: CASSTGQGRMNTEAFF. Written as DNA, the CDR3 is TGTGCCAGCAGTACCGGACAGGGCCGGATGAACACTGAAGCTTTCTTT.

The chain uses TRBV19 and TRBJ1-1; 9 bases match TRBD1. The CDR3 sequence is 14 residues long. Looked up from germline, CDR1 is LNHDA and CDR2 is SQIVND (reference sequence). V lost 5 bases to trimming and J lost 1 base; unmatched junction nucleotides: 2. The CDR3 sequence is CASSVQGANTEAFF. In nucleotides, the CDR3 is TGTGCCAGTAGTGTACAGGGGGCGAACACTGAAGCTTTCTTT.

The chain employs TRBV7-3 and TRBJ2-2; no definite D call. CDR1 and CDR2 (germline): SGHTA, FQGTGA. The V and J ends lost 1 base and 6 bases respectively, with 9 bases between them. This CDR3 spans 14 amino acids. The CDR3 loop reads CASSLKAAAGELFF. The CDR3 DNA follows: TGTGCCAGCAGCTTAAAGGCGGCCGCCGGGGAGCTGTTTTTT.

This sequence joins TRBV19 and TRBJ1-2; possible D gene TRBD1, 6 bases. The CDR3 contains 17 residues. Germline CDR1 and CDR2: LNHDA and SQIVND (reference sequence). The V end lost 0 bases, the J end lost 4 bases, and 18 bases lay between the germline ends. The CDR3 sequence is CASSIDHRGARGYGYTF. In nucleotides, the CDR3 is TGTGCCAGTAGTATAGATCATCGGGGGGCGCGCGGCTATGGCTACACCTTC.